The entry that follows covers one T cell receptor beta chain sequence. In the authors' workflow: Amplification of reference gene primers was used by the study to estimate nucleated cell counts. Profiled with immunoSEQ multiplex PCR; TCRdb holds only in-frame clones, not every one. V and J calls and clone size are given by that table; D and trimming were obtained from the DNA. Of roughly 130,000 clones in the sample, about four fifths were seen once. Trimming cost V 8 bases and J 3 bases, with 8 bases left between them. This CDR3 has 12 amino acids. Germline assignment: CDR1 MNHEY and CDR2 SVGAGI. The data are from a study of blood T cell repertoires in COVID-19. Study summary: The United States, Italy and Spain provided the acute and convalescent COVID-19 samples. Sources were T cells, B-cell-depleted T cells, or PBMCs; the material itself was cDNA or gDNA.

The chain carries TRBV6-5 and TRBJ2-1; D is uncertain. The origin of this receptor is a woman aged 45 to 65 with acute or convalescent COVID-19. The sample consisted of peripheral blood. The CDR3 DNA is TGTGCCAGCCTTTCCGTCTACAATGAGCAGTTCTTC. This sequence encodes CASLSVYNEQFF.